The sequence of this T cell receptor beta chain was determined in a study of Graves' ophthalmopathy and Graves' hyperthyroidism. With respect to this clonotype: The antigen is undetermined.

Study conclusions and caveats: The blood repertoire also included most expanded thyroid clonotypes above 0.001 frequency.

The authors amplified TCR beta CDR3 regions, and they did so from RNA transcripts for repertoire sequencing. The workflow started with a first-round RT-PCR run with HTBI primers and then moved on to a second-round multiplex PCR. Each CDR3 protein is one row after TCRdb ran MiXCR on the multiplex PCR reads. The repertoire holds 1 million to 1.3 million distinct CDR3 sequences, with roughly two fifths as singletons. CDR3 length: 15 amino acids. V was shortened by 5 bases and J by 8 bases, with 21 bases between the two germline ends. Germline lookup yields CDR1 MNHEY and CDR2 SVGAGI. The clonotype comes from an adult man with Graves' hyperthyroidism. V and J are TRBV6-5 and TRBJ1-2, with D possibly matching TRBD1 (5 bases). The sequencing input was peripheral blood or thyroid tissue (not recorded which). The CDR3 is CASSRSGLPGGGYTF. In DNA, the CDR3 is TGTGCCAGCAGTCGCTCGGGGCTTCCCGGAGGGGGCTACACCTTC.